Listed below are T cell receptor beta chains from one sample, sequenced in a study of cytomegalovirus exposure and HLA in healthy donors. Generated by immunoSEQ multiplex PCR, the TCRdb table keeps only in-frame clones and is missing some. The sample has about 150,000 clones, about 80% seen once; the top ten hold about 2.2%. The specimen sequenced was PBMCs. The source of these receptors is a man aged 30 to 45 in good health and CMV-seronegative. The CDR3 runs from the conserved cysteine through the conserved F or W. A D gene is named only where the DNA matches it firmly. Clone size is shown for a subset of rows, as once, few, many or a class of expanded clone.

CDR3 length	D gene	J gene	V gene	clone size	CDR3 DNA	CDR3 protein
13	.	TRBJ1-4	TRBV5-4	.	TGTGCCAGCAGCTTGGTTAGCGGGGAAAAACTGTTTTTT	CASSLVSGEKLFF
13	.	TRBJ2-1	TRBV9	.	TGTGCCAGCAGCGGCGGCTCCTACAATGAGCAGTTCTTC	CASSGGSYNEQFF
15	.	TRBJ2-6	TRBV6-1	.	TGTGCCAGCAGTCCGCGTCCCTCTGGGGCCAACGTCCTGACTTTC	CASSPRPSGANVLTF
16	.	TRBJ2-1	TRBV9	.	TGTGCCAGCAGCGTAGAAGTAGTTAGCTCCTACAATGAGCAGTTCTTC	CASSVEVVSSYNEQFF
15	.	TRBJ2-1	TRBV19	.	TGTGCCAGTACCCCTATGGGAGAGGGTGTCCATGAGCAGTTCTTC	CASTPMGEGVHEQFF
15	.	TRBJ2-1	TRBV9	.	TGTGCCAGCAGCGTAGCAAGTTCCGGCTACAATGAGCAGTTCTTC	CASSVASSGYNEQFF
16	TRBD2	TRBJ2-7	TRBV7-2	.	TGTGCCAGCAGCTTAGGGCCTAGCGGGAGTGGGTACGAGCAGTACTTC	CASSLGPSGSGYEQYF
13	.	TRBJ2-7	TRBV5-4	.	TGTGCCAGCAGCTCTGCTGGGCAAGACGAGCAGTACTTC	CASSSAGQDEQYF
16	TRBD2	TRBJ2-2	TRBV4-1	.	TGCGCCAGCAGCAACCGACTAGCGGAGGGAGATAGGGAGCTGTTTTTT	CASSNRLAEGDRELFF
14	.	TRBJ1-1	TRBV2	.	TGTGCCAGCAGTACGGACACAATGAACACTGAAGCTTTCTTT	CASSTDTMNTEAFF
13	.	TRBJ1-2	TRBV11-2	.	TGTGCCAGCAGCGCTCCGGGATCTAATGGCTACACCTTC	CASSAPGSNGYTF
15	TRBD2	TRBJ2-7	TRBV4-2	.	TGTGCCAGCAGCCAACGGGCGGGAGGCTCCTACGAGCAGTACTTC	CASSQRAGGSYEQYF
16	.	TRBJ2-3	TRBV19	.	TGTGCCAGTAGTATAGGCTTGGTGGCCAGCACAGATACGCAGTATTTT	CASSIGLVASTDTQYF
15	TRBD1	TRBJ1-4	TRBV6-5	few	TGTGCCAGCAGCCCCACAGGGGCAACTAATGAAAAACTGTTTTTT	CASSPTGATNEKLFF
13	.	TRBJ1-2	TRBV10-3	.	TGTGCCATCAGTGAGGGGCCTAACTATGGCTACACCTTC	CAISEGPNYGYTF
15	.	TRBJ1-4	TRBV28	.	TGTGCCAGCAGTGTAAGCCCCCGGGTTAATGAAAAACTGTTTTTT	CASSVSPRVNEKLFF
15	TRBD2	TRBJ2-1	TRBV5-1	.	TGCGCCAGCAGCCCGATACTAGCGGTTTACAATGAGCAGTTCTTC	CASSPILAVYNEQFF
18	TRBD2	TRBJ2-1	TRBV4-3	once	TGCGCCAGCAGCCAAGTCCCGCCGGGTCTAGCGGGAGAGCACGAGCAGTTCTTC	CASSQVPPGLAGEHEQFF
13	TRBD2	TRBJ2-3	TRBV19	.	TGTGCCAGTAGTATGGTTGGGGGGGGTTTGCAGTATTTT	CASSMVGGGLQYF
13	.	TRBJ2-7	TRBV19	few	TGTGCCAGTAGGGCAGGCAACTCCTACGAGCAGTACTTC	CASRAGNSYEQYF
13	.	TRBJ1-5	TRBV28	.	TGTGCCAGCGAACGACAGAGAGATCAGCCCCAGCATTTT	CASERQRDQPQHF
13	TRBD1	TRBJ1-2	TRBV28	.	TGTGCCAGCAGTCTTCTAGGGGGCGGCGGCTACACCTTC	CASSLLGGGGYTF
14	TRBD2	TRBJ2-1	TRBV28	.	TGTGCCAGCAGTTCGGGACTAGCGCTGAATGAGCAGTTCTTC	CASSSGLALNEQFF
12	.	TRBJ2-2	TRBV27	few	TGTGCCACACAACAGGGTCCCGGGGAGCTGTTTTTT	CATQQGPGELFF
14	.	TRBJ2-3	TRBV7-9	.	TGTGCCAGCAGCTTAAGACTAGTTCCAGATACGCAGTGTTTT	CASSLRLVPDTQCF
12	TRBD1	TRBJ1-2	TRBV6-6	few	TGTGCCAGCAGGGGACAGGACTATGGCTACACCTTC	CASRGQDYGYTF
11	TRBD1	TRBJ1-1	TRBV28	.	TGTGCCAGTAACAGGGGGCCTGAAGCTTTCTTT	CASNRGPEAFF
15	TRBD1	TRBJ2-2	TRBV5-4	.	TGTGCCAGCAGTCCCGGGACAGGGAGGGACGGGGAGCTGTTTTTT	CASSPGTGRDGELFF
15	TRBD2	TRBJ2-2	TRBV29-1	.	TGCAGCATAAAGCCCTCCCCTGGACTAGCCGGGGAGCTGTTTTTT	CSIKPSPGLAGELFF
14	TRBD1	TRBJ2-7	TRBV5-1	.	TGCGCCAGCAGCCGACAGGGGCTCTCCTACGAGCAGTACTTC	CASSRQGLSYEQYF
15	TRBD2	TRBJ2-5	TRBV5-1	.	TGCGCCAGCAGCTCGGGACTAGCGGGAGGAGAGACCCAGTACTTC	CASSSGLAGGETQYF
14	.	TRBJ1-3	TRBV5-6	.	TGTGCCAGCAGCACAGTCGGCTCTGGAAACACCATATATTTT	CASSTVGSGNTIYF
14	.	TRBJ2-1	TRBV7-2	.	TGTGCCAGCAGCCCAGGGGCTTCACTCCGGGAACAGTTCTTC	CASSPGASLREQFF
14	TRBD2	TRBJ2-7	TRBV7-2	once	TGTGCCAGCAGCTTAGGACTAGCGGACTACGAGCAGTACTTC	CASSLGLADYEQYF
15	.	TRBJ1-2	TRBV29-1	.	TGCAGCGTGGAGAACAGGGAACGGGGAATTGCGGGCTACACCTTC	CSVENRERGIAGYTF
14	TRBD1	TRBJ2-1	TRBV30	.	TGTGCCTGGAGTAGGGGGCAGGTGTACAATGAGCAGTTCTTC	CAWSRGQVYNEQFF
15	.	TRBJ2-5	TRBV19	.	TGTGCCAGTAGTGGAAGACTGTCATACCAAGAGACCCAGTACTTC	CASSGRLSYQETQYF
13	.	TRBJ2-6	TRBV7-9	.	TGTGCCACCCCAGGAGGTGGGGCCAACGTCCTGACTTTC	CATPGGGANVLTF
15	.	TRBJ2-1	TRBV5-1	.	TGCGCCAGCAGTAAAGACAGCAGCACCTACAATGAGCAGTTCTTC	CASSKDSSTYNEQFF
13	.	TRBJ1-2	TRBV5-1	.	TGCGCCAGCAGCTTAGGCGGGGTCCTGGGCTACACCTTC	CASSLGGVLGYTF
16	TRBD1	TRBJ2-7	TRBV6-4	.	TGTGCCAGCATTAAGACCGGGACAGGGGGCCGTTACGAGCAGTACTTC	CASIKTGTGGRYEQYF
15	.	TRBJ2-7	TRBV28	.	TGTGCCAGCAGCCGAAGCCGGGACTTCGCCTACGAGCAGTACTTC	CASSRSRDFAYEQYF
12	.	TRBJ1-1	TRBV6-5	.	TGTGCCAGCAGTTTTAGGAACACTGAAGCTTTCTTT	CASSFRNTEAFF
16	.	TRBJ1-1	TRBV7-9	.	TGTGCCAGCAGCCGGGGAGGGGGAGGGTTGAACACTGAAGCTTTCTTT	CASSRGGGGLNTEAFF
13	.	TRBJ1-5	TRBV2	.	TGTGCCAGCAGTGGAGAGAGCAATCAGCCCCAGCATTTT	CASSGESNQPQHF
13	.	TRBJ2-5	TRBV10-3	once	TGTGCCGGGTCTGGGACATGGGGAGAGACCCAGTACTTC	CAGSGTWGETQYF
15	TRBD2	TRBJ2-1	TRBV10-3	.	TGTGCCATCAGCTCCGGGACTAGCGGCTACAATGAGCAGTTCTTC	CAISSGTSGYNEQFF
16	.	TRBJ2-1	TRBV2	.	TGTGCCAGCAGTGAAGCGTTTAGCGGCTCCTACAATGAGCAGTTCTTC	CASSEAFSGSYNEQFF
12	.	TRBJ1-3	TRBV19	few	TGTGCCTTGAGCGGGACTGGAAACACCATATATTTT	CALSGTGNTIYF
13	TRBD2	TRBJ2-7	TRBV5-3	few	TGTGCCAGGGGGGGGAAACACTCCTACGAGCAGTACTTC	CARGGKHSYEQYF
15	TRBD1	TRBJ1-1	TRBV6-6	.	TGTGCCAGCAACCCCCCCCGGGACAGCAACACTGAAGCTTTCTTT	CASNPPRDSNTEAFF
14	TRBD1	TRBJ1-2	TRBV6-5	.	TGTGCCAGCAGTACTTCCAGGGGGATTTTGAGCTACACCTTC	CASSTSRGILSYTF
19	TRBD2	TRBJ2-1	TRBV7-2	.	TGTGCCAGCAGCTTAGAGGGACTAGCGGCCTCAGGCTCCTACAATGAGCAGTTCTTC	CASSLEGLAASGSYNEQFF
13	TRBD1	TRBJ2-3	TRBV28	once	TGTGCCAGCAGCAGGGGGAGCGAAGATACGCAGTATTTT	CASSRGSEDTQYF
18	TRBD2	TRBJ2-2	TRBV4-3	.	TGCGCCAGCAGCCAAGAAGGGAGGGCCGCGGCGAACACCGGGGAGCTGTTTTTT	CASSQEGRAAANTGELFF
14	.	TRBJ1-2	TRBV10-3	.	TGTGCCATCAGTGAGAGGGACACCGGATCCGGCTACACCTTC	CAISERDTGSGYTF
14	TRBD1	TRBJ2-1	TRBV30	once	TGTGCCTGGAGTGTAGGGGGCATCGTCAATGAGCAGTTCTTC	CAWSVGGIVNEQFF
12	.	TRBJ2-6	TRBV6-6	.	TGTGCCACCGGGGCTGGGGCCAACGTCCTGACTTTC	CATGAGANVLTF
14	.	TRBJ1-1	TRBV19	.	TGTGCCAGTAGTAGACAGGAATACAACACTGAAGCTTTCTTT	CASSRQEYNTEAFF